The 16 T cell receptor beta chains reported below all come from one sample, sequenced in a study of T cell repertoires in cytomegalovirus infection. TCRdb used MiXCR to reprocess the reads, holding one entry per CDR3 protein. This table has about 180,000 distinct CDR3 sequences, roughly an eighth appearing once. The source material was PBMCs. These receptors originate from a human donor in good health (CMV status not recorded). Some clones in this sample may be carry-over from other donors' samples.

This clonotype was recorded at least ten times. The V gene is TRBV7-2, the J gene TRBJ1-6; 11 bases map to TRBD1. V lost 5 bases to trimming and J lost 6 bases; unmatched junction nucleotides: 3. Germline V lookup: CDR1 SGHTA, CDR2 FQGNSA. This CDR3 contains 15 residues. DNA for the CDR3: TGTGCCAGCAGCCGGGACAGGGGGGTTAATTCACCCCTCCACTTT. Its translation: CASSRDRGVNSPLHF.

In this sample, this clonotype turned up a few times. The chain is built from TRBV11-2 and TRBJ1-2, with D possibly being TRBD1 (5 bases). CDR3 length: 13 amino acids. Germline assignment: CDR1 SGHAT and CDR2 FQNNGV. Trimming pared 5 bases from V and 5 bases from J, leaving 12 bases between. In DNA, the CDR3 is TGTGCCAGCAGCGAGGGGCGGGGGTATGGCTACACCTTC. Its protein is CASSEGRGYGYTF. Combining the CDR3 with reference TRBV11-2 and TRBJ1-2 gives the whole variable domain EAGVAQSPRYKIIEKRQSVAFWCNPISGHATLYWYQQILGQGPKLLIQFQNNGVVDDSQLPKDRFSAERLKGVDSTLKIQPAKLEDSAVYLCASSEGRGYGYTFGSGTRLTVV.

This clonotype was seen at least ten times. The chain is built from TRBV6-1 and TRBJ2-1; D is perhaps TRBD2 (6 bases). There are 15 residues in the CDR3. Germline lookup yields CDR1 MNHNS and CDR2 SASEGT. Trimming left V 8 bases short and J 8 bases short, with 22 bases between. The CDR3 DNA reads as TGTGCCAGCGTCCTGGACTACCGAACCATCCATGAGCAGTTCTTC. Residues: CASVLDYRTIHEQFF.

This clonotype has more than one count but fewer than ten. This chain links TRBV2 with TRBJ2-1; D is perhaps TRBD2 (5 bases). V was cut by 8 bases and J by 5 bases, with 10 bases left in between. In germline, CDR1 is SNHLY, CDR2 FYNNEI. The CDR3 consists of 12 residues. The CDR3 DNA reads as TGTGCCAGCGTTACGCGGGACAATGAGCAGTTCTTC. As protein: CASVTRDNEQFF.

The rearrangement joins TRBV20-1 to TRBJ2-7; the match to TRBD2 covers 12 bases. Germline V gene lookup returns CDR1 DFQATT and CDR2 SNEGSKA (reference sequence). Trimming took 6 bases from V and 10 from J; bases not matched to a gene: 7. The CDR3 spans 12 residues. CDR3 amino acids: CSAPGLAGLQYF. In DNA, the CDR3 is TGCAGTGCCCCGGGACTAGCGGGCTTACAGTACTTC.

In this sample, this clonotype turned up many times. The rearrangement links TRBV7-2 to TRBJ2-7; D may be TRBD1 (6 bases). Germline assignment: CDR1 SGHTA and CDR2 FQGNSA. CDR3 size: 14 residues. Trimming cost V 1 base and J 0 bases, with 7 bases left between them. CDR3 in amino acids: CASSLEGGSYEQYF. CDR3 nucleotide sequence: TGTGCCAGCAGCTTAGAAGGGGGCTCCTACGAGCAGTACTTC.

In its sample, this clonotype was seen once. A much bigger clone sits one base away, suggesting this may be a read error. The chain employs TRBV29-1 and TRBJ1-1, with D unresolved. This CDR3 is built from 12 residues. The germline CDR1 and CDR2 sequences are SQVTM and ANQGSEA. The DNA of the CDR3 is TGCGTCACTTACTCCCGGCGCGCTGAAGCTTTCTTT. Its protein is CVTYSRRAEAFF.

J is TRBJ2-1 and V is TRBV5-5; D may match TRBD1 or TRBD2 (6 bases each). The CDR3 spans 15 residues. Germline assignment: CDR1 SGHKS and CDR2 YYEKEE (reference sequence). The ends were cut back, 0 bases at V and 2 bases at J, with 9 bases in the middle. The CDR3 protein is CASSLEGGPYNEQFF. DNA of the CDR3: TGTGCCAGCAGCTTGGAGGGGGGCCCCTACAATGAGCAGTTCTTC.

This clonotype was counted at least ten times. The chain uses TRBV5-1 and TRBJ1-1; 7 nucleotides match TRBD1. V lost 0 bases to trimming and J lost 0 bases; unmatched junction nucleotides: 5. Germline-derived CDR1 and CDR2 are SGHRS and YFSETQ. The CDR3 is 16 residues long. The CDR3 nucleotides are TGCGCCAGCAGCTTGGCCCGGACAGGTTTGAACACTGAAGCTTTCTTT. Amino acid sequence: CASSLARTGLNTEAFF.

This clonotype appeared a few times. The V gene is TRBV28, the J gene TRBJ1-2; D unclear. Germline V gives CDR1 MDHEN, CDR2 SYDVKM. Trimming pared 5 bases from V and 4 bases from J, leaving 17 bases between. CDR3 length: 15 amino acids. The CDR3 is CASSLQTRSTYGYTF. DNA of the CDR3: TGTGCCAGCAGTCTACAAACCAGGAGTACCTATGGCTACACCTTC.

This clonotype was seen ten or more times. The chain combines TRBV7-2 with TRBJ2-5; perhaps TRBD2 as D (7 bases). The V gene's germline CDR1 is SGHTA and CDR2 FQGNSA. The CDR3 extends over 14 amino acids. V shed 6 bases and J shed 5 bases, with 16 bases lying between them. DNA for the CDR3: TGTGCCAGCAGACAAGGGGGGGTCGGGGAGACCCAGTACTTC. This gives the protein CASRQGGVGETQYF. Drawing the rest from reference TRBV7-2 and TRBJ2-5, the complete variable domain is GAGVSQSPSNKVTEKGKDVELRCDPISGHTALYWYRQSLGQGLEFLIYFQGNSAPDKSGLPSDRFSAERTGGSVSTLTIQRTQQEDSAVYLCASRQGGVGETQYFGPGTRLLVL.

This clonotype has a handful of counts. The chain carries TRBV6-5 and TRBJ1-1; 7 nucleotides match TRBD1. The germline V gene encodes CDR1 MNHEY and CDR2 SVGAGI. The CDR3 contains 14 residues. J gave up 0 bases and V 7 bases, and 5 bases lay outside the gene matches. CDR3: CASKMTGLNTEAFF. The CDR3, as DNA: TGTGCCAGCAAGATGACAGGGTTGAACACTGAAGCTTTCTTT.

The sample holds a few counts of this clonotype. V usage is TRBV11-2 and J usage is TRBJ2-7; weak D call: TRBD1 (5 bases). V dropped 0 bases and J dropped 4 bases, with 19 bases sitting between them. The CDR3 contains 17 residues. Germline V lookup: CDR1 SGHAT, CDR2 FQNNGV. The CDR3 region has the DNA TGTGCCAGCAGCTTAGAGTTTTCAGGGTTGTCCCGATACGAGCAGTACTTC. As protein: CASSLEFSGLSRYEQYF.

The gene calls are TRBV19 and TRBJ2-3, with 7 bases fitting TRBD1. Germline V CDR1 and CDR2: LNHDA, SQIVND (reference sequence). After removal of 0 bases from V and 3 bases from J, the junction contained 6 bases not matched to a gene. CDR3 length: 16 amino acids. The CDR3 loop is CASSIDWGRGTDTQYF. CDR3 sequence (DNA): TGTGCCAGTAGTATAGATTGGGGCAGGGGGACAGATACGCAGTATTTT.

This clonotype was detected many times. The chain employs TRBV12-3 or TRBV12-4 and TRBJ1-5; no clear D gene. V was shortened by 5 bases and J by 5 bases, with 10 bases between the two germline ends. This CDR3 comprises 13 residues. The CDR3 region is CASSHDGYQPQHF. DNA for the CDR3: TGTGCCAGCAGTCACGACGGTTATCAGCCCCAGCATTTT.

This clonotype was seen a handful of times. The V and J genes are TRBV19 and TRBJ1-5; D is ambiguous. V was cut by 7 bases and J by 5 bases, with 9 bases left in between. CDR1 and CDR2 (germline): LNHDA, SQIVND (reference sequence). The CDR3 spans 12 residues. The CDR3 DNA sequence: TGTGCCAGTACCCTTGGGGATCAGCCCCAGCATTTT. This encodes CASTLGDQPQHF. Full variable domain (missing parts from reference TRBV19 and TRBJ1-5): DGGITQSPKYLFRKEGQNVTLSCEQNLNHDAMYWYRQDPGQGLRLIYYSQIVNDFQKGDIAEGYSVSREKKESFPLTVTSAQKNPTAFYLCASTLGDQPQHFGDGTRLSIL.